This T cell receptor beta chain was sequenced in a study of T-cell memory formation after mild COVID-19. The study's findings and limits: Pre-infection memory carried some responding clones, suggesting that cross-reactive memory joined.

With regard to this clonotype: The antigen remains unidentified.

The CDR3 is 15 amino acids. The germline CDR1 and CDR2 sequences are SGDLS and YYNGEE. The V gene lost 0 bases and the J gene lost 5 bases, with 11 bases spanning the gap. TCR alpha and TCR beta cDNA libraries with sample barcodes and UMIs came from 5'RACE using constant-segment primers. Each CDR3 protein gets one entry after TCRdb re-called the 5' RACE reads with MiXCR. This sample has 130,000 to 150,000 distinct CDR3 sequences, with under 25% found just once. The clonotype comes from an adult woman who had mild COVID-19 (a few samples of this study predate the infection). Cell type and time point are not known. Sequenced material: PBMCs or a T cell subset sorted from them (not recorded which). The chain carries TRBV9 and TRBJ2-2, with D possibly matching TRBD2 (6 bases). The CDR3 reads CASSVDAGGTGELFF. The CDR3 DNA reads TGTGCCAGCAGCGTAGATGCTGGGGGGACCGGGGAGCTGTTTTTT.